This T cell receptor (beta chain) was obtained from a study of T cells after yellow fever vaccination. Whole-study results and caveats: Post-booster repertoires again held most primary-vaccination clones (about 96% CD4, approximately 90% CD8). Weaker overall was a secondary response that nonetheless peaked faster, on day 5 versus 15.

This CDR3 spans 13 amino acids. V was cut by 6 bases and J by 2 bases, with 9 bases left in between. Germline lookup yields CDR1 ENHRY and CDR2 SYGVKD. Template switching with 5'RACE generated the TCR cDNA and added a universal primer site and UMIs. TCRdb processed the 5' RACE reads anew with MiXCR; each CDR3 protein has one entry. The table has about 120,000 distinct CDR3 sequences, about 15% seen once. As concerns this clonotype: No antigen is known for it.

Sequenced material: CD8+ T cells sorted from PBMCs, taken 5 days after the yellow fever booster vaccination. This TCR derives from a man aged 18 to 35 who received the YFV17D yellow fever vaccine. V usage is TRBV10-3 and J usage is TRBJ2-3; no reliable D call. As DNA, the CDR3 is TGTGCCATCAGCCCCGACCCCACAGATACGCAGTATTTT. As protein: CAISPDPTDTQYF.